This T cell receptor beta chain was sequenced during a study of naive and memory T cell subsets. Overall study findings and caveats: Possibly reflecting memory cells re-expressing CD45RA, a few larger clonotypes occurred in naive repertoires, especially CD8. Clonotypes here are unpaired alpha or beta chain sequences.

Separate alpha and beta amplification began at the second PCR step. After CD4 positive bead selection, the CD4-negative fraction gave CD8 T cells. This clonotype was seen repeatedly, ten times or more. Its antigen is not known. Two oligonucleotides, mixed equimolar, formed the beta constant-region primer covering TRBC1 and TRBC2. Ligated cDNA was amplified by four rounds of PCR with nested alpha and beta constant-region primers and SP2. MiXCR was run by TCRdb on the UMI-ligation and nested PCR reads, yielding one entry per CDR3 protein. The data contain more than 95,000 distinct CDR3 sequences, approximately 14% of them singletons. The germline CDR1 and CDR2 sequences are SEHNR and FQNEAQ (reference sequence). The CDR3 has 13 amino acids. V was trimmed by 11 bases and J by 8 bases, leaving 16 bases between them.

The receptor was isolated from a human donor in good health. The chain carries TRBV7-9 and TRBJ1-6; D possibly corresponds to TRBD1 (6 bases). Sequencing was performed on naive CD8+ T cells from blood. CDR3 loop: CAGVSGEDSPLHF. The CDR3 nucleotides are TGTGCCGGCGTCTCAGGGGAAGATTCACCCCTCCACTTT.